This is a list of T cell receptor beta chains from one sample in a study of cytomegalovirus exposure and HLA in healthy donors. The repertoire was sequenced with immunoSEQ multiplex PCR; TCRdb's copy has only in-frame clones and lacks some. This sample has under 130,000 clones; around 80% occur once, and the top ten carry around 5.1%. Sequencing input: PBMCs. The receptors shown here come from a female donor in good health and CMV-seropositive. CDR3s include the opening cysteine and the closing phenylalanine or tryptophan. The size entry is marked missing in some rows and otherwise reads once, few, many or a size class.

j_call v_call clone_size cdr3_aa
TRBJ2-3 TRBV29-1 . CSAQGLAGGDTQYF
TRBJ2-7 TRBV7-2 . CASSSAYEQYF
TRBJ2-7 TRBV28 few CASSSYGTATYEQYF
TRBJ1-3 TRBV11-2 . CASSSGQGFGNTIYF
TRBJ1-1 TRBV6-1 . CASSEVRSFF
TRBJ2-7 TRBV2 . CASSEAGGSSYEQYF
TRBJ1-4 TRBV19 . CASSGTRGREKLFF
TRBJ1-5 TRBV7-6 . CASSLGPQGFNQPQHF
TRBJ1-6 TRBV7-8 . CASSLGQRGSPLHF
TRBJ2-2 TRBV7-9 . CASSSSGTGELFF
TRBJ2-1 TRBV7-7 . CASSAGTSGINEQFF
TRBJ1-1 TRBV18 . CASSPPNRGMNTEAFF
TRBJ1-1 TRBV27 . CASLGAMNTEAFF
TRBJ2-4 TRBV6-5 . CASSPPGQGQNIQYF
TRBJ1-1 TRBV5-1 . CASSYGQGTEAFF
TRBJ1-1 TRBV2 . CASSGTNASGAFF
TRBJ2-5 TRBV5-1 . CASSPGTSGSTFQETQYF
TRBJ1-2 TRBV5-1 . CASSLGFGGSHYGYTF
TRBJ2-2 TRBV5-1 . CASSPTSGGAHGELFF
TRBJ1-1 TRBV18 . CASSPTIRGMNTEAFF
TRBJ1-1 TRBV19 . CASSEIGGMTEAFF
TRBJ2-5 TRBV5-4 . CASSLGSQGKQETQYF
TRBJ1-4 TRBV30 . CAWSRTGVGEKLFF
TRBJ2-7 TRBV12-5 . CASGPPTGASYEQYF
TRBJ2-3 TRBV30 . CAWSVHQRSSTDTQYF
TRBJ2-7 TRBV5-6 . CASSPLLAGTVYEQYF
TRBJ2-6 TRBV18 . CASSLKTGGTSGANVLTF
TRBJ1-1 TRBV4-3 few CASSHDTEAFF
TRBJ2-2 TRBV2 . CASRERTAQTGELFF
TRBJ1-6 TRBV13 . CASSPPSGDGSPLHF
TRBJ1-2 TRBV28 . CASTAVDANYGYTF
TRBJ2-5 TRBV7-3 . CASSSGLAGQETQYF
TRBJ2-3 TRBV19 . CASSLRGGGTSTDTQYF
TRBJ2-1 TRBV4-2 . CASSTVAGDSYNEQFF
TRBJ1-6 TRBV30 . CAWSLGQGNSPLHF
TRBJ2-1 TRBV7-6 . CASSLASYSSYNEQFF
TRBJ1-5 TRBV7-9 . CASSLGVGQGLQPQHF
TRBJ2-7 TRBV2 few CASSPGLAAWEQYF
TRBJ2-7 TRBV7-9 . CASSFSVSYEQYF
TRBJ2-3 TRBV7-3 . CASSFTGISTDTQYF
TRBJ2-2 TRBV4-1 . CASSPGGLAVNTGELFF
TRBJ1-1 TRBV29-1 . CSAQGAITEAFF
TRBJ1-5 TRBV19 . CASTNSYSNQPQHF
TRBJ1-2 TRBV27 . CASSPNTWTGGYGYTF
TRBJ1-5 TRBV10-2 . CASSDQGNQPQHF
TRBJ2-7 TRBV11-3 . CASSLGQPYEQYF
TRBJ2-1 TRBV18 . CASSPGRDEQFF
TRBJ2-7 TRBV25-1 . CASSPDRSSYEQYF
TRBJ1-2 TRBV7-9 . CASSLEDSLVANYGYTF
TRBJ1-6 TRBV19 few CASSIMDRGNSPLHF